This T cell receptor beta chain emerged from a study of T cells in Graves' hyperthyroidism and ophthalmopathy. The study, taken as a whole, reports: Blood also carried most thyroid clonotypes expanded above 0.001.

Using RNA transcripts as the source, TCR beta CDR3 regions were amplified. The HTBI primer set drove a first-round RT-PCR of the TCR CDR3. TCRdb redid the calling of the multiplex PCR reads with MiXCR, one entry per CDR3 protein. Of approximately 370,000 distinct CDR3 sequences in the sample, about a sixth were seen once. V was clipped by 4 bases and J by 2 bases; unmatched bases: 2. CDR1 is MDHEN, CDR2 SYDVKM, per germline. The CDR3 runs 15 residues. About this clonotype: Antigen: not known.

Patients aged 18 to 65 had newly diagnosed hyperthyroidism of under 2 months' duration. Uncontrolled infection, other autoimmune disease, pregnancy and lactation each barred patients from inclusion. This sequence joins TRBV28 and TRBJ2-5, with 12 bases that match TRBD2. Material for sequencing was blood. The clonotype originates from a woman aged 25-40 years with Graves' hyperthyroidism that later progressed to Graves' ophthalmopathy. The CDR3 region has the DNA TGTGCCAGCAGTTCACTAGCGGGGGGTCAAGAGACCCAGTACTTC. It specifies CASSSLAGGQETQYF. Based on the CDR3 plus reference TRBV28 and TRBJ2-5, the full variable domain is DVKVTQSSRYLVKRTGEKVFLECVQDMDHENMFWYRQDPGLGLRLIYFSYDVKMKEKGDIPEGYSVSREKKERFSLILESASTNQTSMYLCASSSLAGGQETQYFGPGTRLLVL.